The rows below give T cell receptor beta chains drawn from one sample of a study of cytomegalovirus exposure and HLA in healthy donors. Clones were read by immunoSEQ multiplex PCR, and TCRdb kept only the in-frame ones, dropping some. The profile covers roughly 160,000 clones, with roughly four fifths appearing a single time and about 11% taken by the ten largest. The specimen was PBMCs. The receptors originated from a man aged 50 to 60 in good health and CMV-seropositive. CDR3s include the opening cysteine and the closing phenylalanine or tryptophan. Each record gives: V gene, J gene, CDR3 protein.

v_gene: TRBV6-1
j_gene: TRBJ1-4
CDR3aa: CASRRQGGNEKLFF

v_gene: TRBV28
j_gene: TRBJ1-2
CDR3aa: CASSPQPRVGYTF

v_gene: TRBV25-1
j_gene: TRBJ1-1
CDR3aa: CASSEWTGKSEAFF

v_gene: TRBV27
j_gene: TRBJ2-7
CDR3aa: CARLPGTMTYEQYF

v_gene: TRBV7-9
j_gene: TRBJ1-2
CDR3aa: CASSSSRDRDLDGYTF

v_gene: TRBV7-9
j_gene: TRBJ1-4
CDR3aa: CAGSLGGTHEKLFF

v_gene: TRBV19
j_gene: TRBJ2-1
CDR3aa: CASSIGTAHNEQFF

v_gene: TRBV5-1
j_gene: TRBJ2-7
CDR3aa: CASSYDRDLREQYF

v_gene: TRBV6-5
j_gene: TRBJ2-3
CDR3aa: CASISGLAGDTQYF

v_gene: TRBV7-2
j_gene: TRBJ2-3
CDR3aa: CASTKSGRGGGTDTQYF

v_gene: TRBV5-4
j_gene: TRBJ2-3
CDR3aa: CASSGGGWVLTDTQYF

v_gene: TRBV11-2
j_gene: TRBJ2-7
CDR3aa: CASRGLAGAYEQYF

v_gene: TRBV2
j_gene: TRBJ2-5
CDR3aa: CASSDSTGRGGETQYF

v_gene: TRBV9
j_gene: TRBJ2-4
CDR3aa: CASSLGGAANIQYF

v_gene: TRBV28
j_gene: TRBJ2-3
CDR3aa: CASNQQSDTQYF

v_gene: TRBV9
j_gene: TRBJ2-5
CDR3aa: CASSGRLAGGQETQYF

v_gene: TRBV6-5
j_gene: TRBJ2-1
CDR3aa: CASRGRTSYNEQFF

v_gene: TRBV5-5
j_gene: TRBJ1-5
CDR3aa: CASSVAGSNQPQHF

v_gene: TRBV7-8
j_gene: TRBJ2-7
CDR3aa: CASSPGGVGGSYEQYF

v_gene: TRBV5-1
j_gene: TRBJ1-1
CDR3aa: CASRLQGSTEAFF

v_gene: TRBV5-6
j_gene: TRBJ2-3
CDR3aa: CASSDRRQGADTQYF

v_gene: TRBV19
j_gene: TRBJ1-1
CDR3aa: CASSAGAGTEAFF

v_gene: TRBV6-5
j_gene: TRBJ1-1
CDR3aa: CASSYWRARKNTEAFF

v_gene: TRBV2
j_gene: TRBJ1-4
CDR3aa: CASSVMGTANEKLFF

v_gene: TRBV11-2
j_gene: TRBJ2-1
CDR3aa: CASSQWPSGGAVAYNEQFF

v_gene: TRBV30
j_gene: TRBJ2-7
CDR3aa: CAWRSGGAPYEQYF

v_gene: TRBV28
j_gene: TRBJ1-3
CDR3aa: CASSSPARVTIYF

v_gene: TRBV19
j_gene: TRBJ1-2
CDR3aa: CASTPYAGTGGAGDGYTF

v_gene: TRBV5-1
j_gene: TRBJ1-4
CDR3aa: CASSTDRVEKLFF

v_gene: TRBV30
j_gene: TRBJ1-2
CDR3aa: CAWSPGTESYGYTF

v_gene: TRBV7-2
j_gene: TRBJ2-7
CDR3aa: CASSPSRVEQYF

v_gene: TRBV2
j_gene: TRBJ2-7
CDR3aa: CASSSTGTAYEQYF

v_gene: TRBV5-5
j_gene: TRBJ1-1
CDR3aa: CASSLGQIAEAFF

v_gene: TRBV5-1
j_gene: TRBJ2-1
CDR3aa: CASSLGLGSSYNEQFF

v_gene: TRBV6-1
j_gene: TRBJ2-1
CDR3aa: CASKAGSYNEQFF

v_gene: TRBV2
j_gene: TRBJ2-7
CDR3aa: CASSEVIYEQYF

v_gene: TRBV9
j_gene: TRBJ2-5
CDR3aa: CASSATGTRRGSETQYF